These T cell receptor beta chains were read from a single sample in a study of blood T cell repertoires in COVID-19. Using immunoSEQ multiplex PCR, the repertoire was profiled, and TCRdb retains in-frame clones only, with some absent. The data show about 200,000 clones, approximately 81% seen once. The sample consisted of PBMCs or T cells enriched from blood (not recorded which). The receptors were sampled from a woman aged 50 to 65 with acute COVID-19. The CDR3 runs from the conserved cysteine through the conserved F or W. The order of the fields is D gene, V gene, clone size, J gene, CDR3 DNA, CDR3 protein. A D gene is named only where the DNA matches it firmly. Clone size is not always given. Where it is, it says once, few, many or a class for expanded clones.

>TRBD2|TRBV7-7|NA|TRBJ2-1
TGTGCCAGCAGCTTAGCGGTAGCGGGACCCTACAATGAGCAGTTCTTC
CASSLAVAGPYNEQFF
>NA|TRBV5-6|once|TRBJ2-7
TGTGCCAGCAGCTTTGCGATCACCGACTACGAGCAGTACTTC
CASSFAITDYEQYF
>NA|TRBV6-1|NA|TRBJ2-1
TGTGCCAGCAGTGAAGGCGGTTTTACGAATGAGCAGTTCTTC
CASSEGGFTNEQFF
>TRBD2|TRBV2|NA|TRBJ2-5
TGTGCCAGCAGTAATAGCGGGGGGGCGCGGGAGACCCAGTACTTC
CASSNSGGARETQYF
>TRBD2|TRBV13|NA|TRBJ2-1
TGTGCCAGCAGGCTAGCGGGCCCGAGCTCCTACAATGAGCAGTTCTTC
CASRLAGPSSYNEQFF
>NA|TRBV12-5|NA|TRBJ1-1
TGTGCTAGTGGTTTGGGCCTCTACAGGATTCTGAACACTGAAGCTTTCTTT
CASGLGLYRILNTEAFF
>TRBD1|TRBV19|NA|TRBJ1-4
TGTGCCAGTAGTATACTCAGGGGGACTAATGAAAAACTGTTTTTT
CASSILRGTNEKLFF
>TRBD2|TRBV28|NA|TRBJ2-1
TGTGCCAGCAGTCTGTACCGGGGGGTGTACAATGAGCAGTTCTTC
CASSLYRGVYNEQFF
>TRBD2|TRBV28|NA|TRBJ2-7
TGTGCCAGCAGGGGAACCGGGACTAACCCCTACGAGCAGTACTTC
CASRGTGTNPYEQYF
>TRBD1|TRBV4-3|NA|TRBJ1-6
TGCGCCAGCAGCCAGTCCTGGGACAGGTTCAATTCACCCCTCCACTTT
CASSQSWDRFNSPLHF
>NA|TRBV9|NA|TRBJ2-3
TGTGCCAGCAGCGTCGGGGAAGATACGCAGTATTTT
CASSVGEDTQYF
>NA|TRBV5-8|NA|TRBJ2-1
TGTGCCAGCAGCTTGACAGGCGGCTACGTTTCCTACAATGAGCAGTTCTTC
CASSLTGGYVSYNEQFF
>NA|TRBV19|NA|TRBJ2-3
TGTGCCAGTAGGGACGGAGGGGGCACAGATACGCAGTATTTT
CASRDGGGTDTQYF
>TRBD1|TRBV28|NA|TRBJ1-3
TGTGCCAGCAGCCCCGACAGGGTTCCAGGAAACACCATATATTTT
CASSPDRVPGNTIYF
>NA|TRBV19|NA|TRBJ1-3
TGTGCCAGTAAGCACGGGGTCTCTGGAAACACCATATATTTT
CASKHGVSGNTIYF
>TRBD1|TRBV5-1|NA|TRBJ2-7
TGCGCCAGCAGCCCGGAGCGAACAGGGGAAGAGCAGTACTTC
CASSPERTGEEQYF
>NA|TRBV5-6|NA|TRBJ2-2
TGTGCCAGCAGCTTGAGGGGCGCGGACACCGGGGAGCTGTTTTTT
CASSLRGADTGELFF
>NA|TRBV9|NA|TRBJ2-7
TGTGCCAGCAGCGCATCTAACGAGCAGTACTTC
CASSASNEQYF
>NA|TRBV18|NA|TRBJ1-3
TGTGCCAGCTCACCCCCTCGGGGAGCAATCTCTGGAAACACCATATATTTT
CASSPPRGAISGNTIYF
>NA|TRBV28|NA|TRBJ1-3
TGTGCCAGCATCCACTCAGGGGGAAACACCATATATTTT
CASIHSGGNTIYF
>TRBD2|TRBV4-1|NA|TRBJ2-1
TGCGCCAGCAGCCTCGGACTAGCGGGAGGGAGCTCCTACAATGAGCAGTTCTTC
CASSLGLAGGSSYNEQFF
>TRBD2|TRBV7-7|NA|TRBJ2-5
TGTGCTAGCAGCGCCAGACCTAGCGGGGGGCCTTCCCTGGAGACCCAGTACTTC
CASSARPSGGPSLETQYF
>NA|TRBV28|NA|TRBJ1-2
TGTGCCAGCAGAAAGGAGGCAGGGGTTGGCTACACCTTC
CASRKEAGVGYTF
>NA|TRBV19|many|TRBJ2-2
TGTGCCAGTAGGATCTACAGTTACACCGGGGAGCTGTTTTTT
CASRIYSYTGELFF
>TRBD2|TRBV7-8|few|TRBJ2-5
TGTGCCAGCAGCTTAGCGCAAGCGGGGGGGGCCCAGTACTTC
CASSLAQAGGAQYF
>NA|TRBV7-2|few|TRBJ1-5
TGTGCCAGCAGCTCCCGGCGGGGTGTAGACCCCCAGCATTTT
CASSSRRGVDPQHF
>TRBD2|TRBV18|NA|TRBJ2-7
TGTGCCAGCTCACCTGATCTAGCGGGAGCGAGGGGCGAGCAGTACTTC
CASSPDLAGARGEQYF
>TRBD1|TRBV6-2/TRBV6-3|NA|TRBJ1-5
TGTGCCAGCAGCCAGCGGGACAGGGTGCAGCCCCAGCATTTT
CASSQRDRVQPQHF
>TRBD2|TRBV18|few|TRBJ2-2
TGTGCCAGCTCACCGGGGACTACTCTTCACCGGTGGGAGCTGTTTTTT
CASSPGTTLHRWELFF
>TRBD1|TRBV28|NA|TRBJ1-2
TGTGCCAGCAGTTTGACAGGGGCCAACTATGGCTACACCTTC
CASSLTGANYGYTF
>TRBD2|TRBV7-8|NA|TRBJ2-3
TGTGCCAGCAGCTTTCTAGCGGGCTATCCTAGCACAGATACGCAGTATTTT
CASSFLAGYPSTDTQYF
>TRBD2|TRBV5-1|NA|TRBJ2-1
TGCGCCAGCAGCTTGTTGGGTCTTGGAAGCGGGGGGTCCTACAATGAGCAGTTCTTC
CASSLLGLGSGGSYNEQFF
>NA|TRBV10-3|few|TRBJ1-1
TGTGCCATCAGTGAGTCGATGGGGCGCGGGGGGGCTGAAGCTTTCTTT
CAISESMGRGGAEAFF
>TRBD2|TRBV12-5|NA|TRBJ2-3
TGTGCTAGTGGTTTTGGGACTAGCGGGGGGTCCACAGATACGCAGTATTTT
CASGFGTSGGSTDTQYF
>TRBD1|TRBV5-8|NA|TRBJ1-1
TGTGCCAGCGTCCATGACAGGGACACTGAAGCTTTCTTT
CASVHDRDTEAFF
>TRBD1|TRBV9|NA|TRBJ1-2
TGTGCCAGCAGCGCATCATTCAGGGGGCAGGACTATGGCTACACCTTC
CASSASFRGQDYGYTF
>NA|TRBV5-1|NA|TRBJ1-1
TGCGCCAGCAGCTTGTTCGGAGTGAACACTGAAGCTTTCTTT
CASSLFGVNTEAFF
>NA|TRBV12-3/TRBV12-4|NA|TRBJ2-1
TGTGCCAGCAGCCCAGGGCATGAGCAGTTCTTC
CASSPGHEQFF
>NA|TRBV6-5|NA|TRBJ2-6
TGTGCCAGCAGCAAGGGGACATCTGGGGCCAACGTCCTGACTTTC
CASSKGTSGANVLTF
>NA|TRBV11-2|NA|TRBJ2-7
TGTGCCACCATACCGGGCGGGTCCTACGAGCAGTACTTC
CATIPGGSYEQYF
>NA|TRBV4-1|NA|TRBJ2-3
TGCGCCAGCAGCCAAGCGAGGAATACAGATACGCAGTATTTT
CASSQARNTDTQYF
>TRBD2|TRBV7-7|NA|TRBJ2-3
TGTGCCAGCAGCCGAGGACTAGCGGGAGTTACAGATACGCAGTATTTT
CASSRGLAGVTDTQYF
>TRBD2|TRBV7-2|NA|TRBJ2-5
TGTGCCAGCAGCTCCGGACTAGCGGGAAAGGGGGGCGGGGAGACCCAGTACTTC
CASSSGLAGKGGGETQYF
>NA|TRBV3-1/TRBV3-2|NA|TRBJ2-3
TGTGCCAGCAGCCGACTAGGAGATACGCAGTATTTT
CASSRLGDTQYF
>NA|TRBV1|NA|TRBJ1-1
TGCACCAGCAGCCAAGGGACAGGGCCCGAAGCTTTCTTT
CTSSQGTGPEAFF
>NA|TRBV21-1|NA|TRBJ1-2
TGTGCCAGCAGCAACGGGACAGGGACTAACTATGGCTACACCTTC
CASSNGTGTNYGYTF
>TRBD2|TRBV14|NA|TRBJ2-7
TGTGCCAGCAGCCAATACGGCGGGGGGGCCTACGAGCAGTACTTC
CASSQYGGGAYEQYF
>TRBD2|TRBV6-1|NA|TRBJ2-6
TGTGCCAGCAGTGAGGGAGGGTCTGGGGCCAACGTCCTGACTTTC
CASSEGGSGANVLTF
>NA|TRBV10-2|few|TRBJ1-5
TGCGCCAGCAGCCTATTGTCTGGGCCCCAGCATTTT
CASSLLSGPQHF
>TRBD2|TRBV7-2|NA|TRBJ2-3
TGTGCCAGCAGCTCCGGAGCGGGGGGCCGGGGAGATACGCAGTATTTT
CASSSGAGGRGDTQYF
>TRBD2|TRBV2|NA|TRBJ2-3
TGTGCCAGCAGAAGAAGCGGGGGGACTACTTTCGATACGCAGTATTTT
CASRRSGGTTFDTQYF
>NA|TRBV19|NA|TRBJ1-3
TGTGCCAGTAGTGGAATTAGGACAGAGCTTCGGGGAAACACCATATATTTT
CASSGIRTELRGNTIYF
>NA|TRBV27|once|TRBJ1-4
TGTGCCAGCCGATTTCTACAGGGTGACGAAAAACTGTTTTTT
CASRFLQGDEKLFF
>NA|TRBV15|NA|TRBJ2-3
TGTGCCACCTCCATCGGGGATACGCAGTATTTT
CATSIGDTQYF
>TRBD1|TRBV18|NA|TRBJ1-5
TGTGCCAGCTCAAAAGAATCCACAGGGGTGGGCAATCAGCCCCAGCATTTT
CASSKESTGVGNQPQHF
>NA|TRBV5-1|NA|TRBJ1-3
TGCGCCAGCAGCTTGGAGGTGGCGGCGACTGGAAACACCATATATTTT
CASSLEVAATGNTIYF
>TRBD2|TRBV6-5|NA|TRBJ2-5
TGTGCCAGCAGTTGGACTAGCGGGGGAGGCCAAGAGACCCAGTACTTC
CASSWTSGGGQETQYF